One sample yielded the 18 T cell receptor beta chains listed below, sequenced in a study of MAIT cells during Salmonella Paratyphi A infection. Study-level points and caveats: Infection appeared not to change oligoclonal MAIT cell TRBV usage, which favoured TRBV20 and TRBV6.

Time point given: before S. Paratyphi A challenge (baseline). Valpha7.2+ CD161+ T cells were sorted by flow cytometry as MAIT cells. No cognate antigen is known for these TCRs. One entry per CDR3 protein results from TCRdb running MiXCR on the 5' RACE reads. The table includes about 1,400 distinct CDR3 sequences, 52% detected once. The sample consisted of MAIT cells from blood, taken at the first sampling point of the challenge study. These receptors all stem from a person aged 18 to 70 who was deliberately infected with Salmonella Paratyphi A in a paratyphoid fever challenge study.

The rearrangement links TRBV7-3 to TRBJ2-7, with D perhaps TRBD1 (5 bases). With 9 bases removed from V and 2 bases from J, the gap between germline ends came to 17 bases. The CDR3 is 14 residues long. Germline lookup yields CDR1 SGHTA and CDR2 FQGTGA. The CDR3 protein is CARSKDSLPYEQYF. CDR3 nucleotide sequence: TGTGCCAGAAGCAAAGACAGCCTCCCCTACGAGCAGTACTTC.

The chain combines TRBV10-2 with TRBJ2-6; D call uncertain. The germline V gene encodes CDR1 WSHSY and CDR2 SAAADI. This CDR3 region has 15 residues. V gave up 6 bases and J gave up 0 bases, with 9 bases separating them. In DNA, the CDR3 is TGCGCCAGCAGAGACCCCCTCTCTGGGGCCAACGTCCTGACTTTC. Translated, it gives CASRDPLSGANVLTF.

Details on this clonotype: Possible read error: a much larger clone is one base away. The chain uses TRBV6-4 and TRBJ2-2; 8 bases match TRBD1. The CDR3 is 16 amino acids. CDR1 and CDR2 from the germline V gene are MRHNA and SNTAGT. The CDR3 nucleotides are TGTGCCAGCAGTATGACAGGGGTTCAAGACACCGGGGAGCGGTTTTTT. Translating it yields CASSMTGVQDTGERFF.

This chain links TRBV5-1 with TRBJ1-5; D perhaps matches TRBD1 (6 bases). The CDR3 extends over 17 amino acids. V lost 3 bases and J lost 2, with 18 bases in between. Germline loops: CDR1 SGHRS, CDR2 YFSETQ. CDR3: CASSSQQVQGGNQPQHF. CDR3 nucleotides: TGCGCCAGCAGCTCCCAGCAGGTACAGGGAGGCAATCAGCCCCAGCATTTT.

CDR3 residues: CAPFGDHNEQFF. As DNA, the CDR3 is TGTGCCCCCTTTGGGGACCACAATGAGCAGTTCTTC. J is TRBJ2-1 and V is TRBV24-1, with D perhaps matching TRBD1 or TRBD2 (5 bases each). CDR1 is KGHDR, CDR2 SFDVKD, per germline. The CDR3 extends over 12 amino acids. V was pared by 12 bases and J by 5 bases, with 13 bases between.

This clonotype has a single count. The J gene is TRBJ2-3, the V gene TRBV20-1; either TRBD1 or TRBD2 may supply D (6 bases each). The CDR3 loop spans 15 amino acids. Germline V gene data show CDR1 as DFQATT and CDR2 as SNEGSKA (reference sequence). Trimming shortened V by 0 bases and J by 6 bases, and 16 bases separated the two germline ends. The CDR3 nucleotides are TGCAGTGCTAGAGATCTAACGGGGGCCGGGGATACGCAGTATTTT. Protein product: CSARDLTGAGDTQYF.

This chain uses TRBV6-1 with TRBJ2-7; D gene ambiguous. From germline, CDR1 is MNHNS and CDR2 SASEGT. The CDR3 has 14 residues. V gave up 1 base and J gave up 2 bases, with 9 bases separating them. The CDR3 spells CASSEVGSAYEQYF. DNA for the CDR3: TGTGCCAGCAGTGAAGTGGGGTCAGCCTACGAGCAGTACTTC.

Sample share makes this clonotype large (0.1 to 1%). The V and J genes are TRBV20-1 and TRBJ2-7; 7 bases line up with TRBD2. The CDR3 length is 16 residues. V lost 1 base to trimming and J lost 0 bases; unmatched junction nucleotides: 9. Germline CDR1 reads DFQATT; CDR2 reads SNEGSKA (reference sequence). CDR3 protein: CSARGGDSGFSYEQYF. The CDR3 DNA reads as TGCAGTGCTAGAGGTGGGGATAGCGGGTTCTCCTACGAGCAGTACTTC.

Relative to its sample, this clonotype is medium-sized (0.01 to 0.1%). The chain recombines TRBV20-1 with TRBJ2-7; 7 nucleotides match TRBD2. V shed 6 bases, J shed 3 bases, and the junction held 23 bases outside the gene matches. The CDR3 has 18 amino acids. The germline CDR1 and CDR2 sequences are DFQATT and SNEGSKA (reference sequence). This chain's CDR3 is CSAPDRMYKGGDSYEQYF. CDR3 DNA: TGCAGTGCACCCGATCGAATGTATAAGGGAGGGGATAGCTACGAGCAGTACTTC.

Of note for this clonotype: Here the CDR3 omits its conserved ending phenylalanine or tryptophan, so a read error is the likely source. This chain links TRBV6-2 or TRBV6-3 with TRBJ2-2; 8 nucleotides agree with TRBD1. Germline V lookup: CDR1 MNHEY, CDR2 SVGEGT. With V trimmed by 6 bases and J by 5 bases, 5 bases remained unmatched. This CDR3 comprises 14 residues. CDR3 amino acids: CASSQGQATGELFL. CDR3 nucleotide sequence: TGTGCCAGCAGCCAGGGACAGGCGACCGGGGAGCTGTTTTTG.

This clonotype was detected only once. CDR3 in amino acids: CASSQELGDAGELFF. The DNA of the CDR3 is TGTGCCAGCAGCCAAGAACTGGGGGACGCCGGGGAGCTGTTTTTT. The chain carries TRBV4-2 and TRBJ2-2; TRBD1 or TRBD2 may be the D gene (5 bases each). Per the germline V gene, CDR1 is LGHNA and CDR2 is YNFKEQ. The CDR3 consists of 15 residues. Trimming shortened V by 0 bases and J by 6 bases, and 11 bases separated the two germline ends.

By share, this clonotype ranks as large. The genes are TRBV20-1 and TRBJ2-7, with a weak D call TRBD1 (5 bases). This CDR3 is 13 amino acids long. V lost 3 bases to trimming and J lost 3 bases, with 12 bases between them. The germline V gene has CDR1 DFQATT and CDR2 SNEGSKA (reference sequence). This chain's CDR3 is CSARGQTDYEQYF. Written as DNA, the CDR3 is TGCAGTGCTAGGGGGCAGACCGACTACGAGCAGTACTTC.

The V call is TRBV19, the J call TRBJ2-1, with 7 nucleotides matching TRBD1. The V gene's germline CDR1 is LNHDA and CDR2 SQIVND (reference sequence). The CDR3 loop spans 15 amino acids. V trimming: 7 bases; J trimming: 10 bases; junction bases outside the gene matches: 16. In DNA, the CDR3 is TGTGCCAGTACCCCTCCCGACAGGGACACCGGGGAGCAGTTCTTC. Translated: CASTPPDRDTGEQFF. Drawing the rest from reference TRBV19 and TRBJ2-1, the complete variable domain is DGGITQSPKYLFRKEGQNVTLSCEQNLNHDAMYWYRQDPGQGLRLIYYSQIVNDFQKGDIAEGYSVSREKKESFPLTVTSAQKNPTAFYLCASTPPDRDTGEQFFGPGTRLTVL.

In the case of this clonotype: A read error is likely, as this CDR3 ends without the conserved phenylalanine or tryptophan. The DNA is omitted, as the CDR3 cannot be located on it reliably, and the CDR3 follows TCRdb's listing. The CDR3: CASSQDRGSGANGMKG. The chain recombines TRBV4-2 with TRBJ2-6; the table's D call, TRBD1, was not checked against the DNA. A total of 16 residues make up the CDR3, ends included. CDR1 and CDR2 from the germline V gene are LGHNA and YNFKEQ.

By proportion, this clonotype is medium-sized. V is TRBV20-1 and J is TRBJ2-2; 14 positions agree with TRBD2. With 0 bases clipped from V and 3 bases from J, the junction kept 3 bases outside the gene matches. CDR1 is DFQATT, CDR2 SNEGSKA, per germline (reference sequence). The CDR3 is 17 residues long. Here the CDR3 DNA reads TGCAGTGCTAGAGATCCGACTAGCGGGGGGGACACCGGGGAGCTGTTTTTT. Amino acid sequence: CSARDPTSGGDTGELFF.

The chain joins TRBV6-4 to TRBJ2-7; 10 positions match TRBD2. Germline trimming cut 2 bases from V and 4 bases from J; bases unmatched to any gene: 2. Germline V gene sequence: CDR1 MRHNA, CDR2 SNTAGT. The CDR3 is made up of 14 amino acids. In DNA form, the CDR3 reads TGTGCCAGCAGTGACGGACTAGCGGAATACGAGCAGTACTTC. Amino acid sequence: CASSDGLAEYEQYF.

Notes on this clonotype: This is likely a read error, given that the CDR3 carries no conserved phenylalanine or tryptophan at its end. The rearrangement links TRBV4-2 to TRBJ2-3, with 7 bases aligning to TRBD2. V dropped 4 bases and J dropped 4; count of bases not matched to a gene: 14. Germline lookup yields CDR1 LGHNA and CDR2 YNFKEQ. CDR3 length: 17 amino acids. The CDR3 DNA reads TGTGCCAGCAGCCTCTCCGAGGGAGGGAGCGGGGCAGATACGCAGTATGGT. As protein: CASSLSEGGSGADTQYG.

V usage is TRBV30 and J usage is TRBJ1-5; perhaps TRBD1 as D (5 bases). This CDR3 region has 19 residues. Germline CDR1 is GTSNPN and CDR2 is SVGIG (reference sequence). Trimming took 2 bases from V and 9 from J, leaving 32 bases between them. This chain's CDR3 is CAWSPLEAGQAPFVWPQHF. In DNA form, the CDR3 reads TGTGCCTGGAGTCCTCTCGAAGCGGGGCAGGCCCCCTTTGTTTGGCCCCAGCATTTT.